This T cell receptor beta chain was identified in a study of cytotoxic CD8 clonotypes in ibrutinib-treated CLL. Background on the study: Across the patients, 11 were relapsed/refractory, 15 treatment-naive and 17 to 18 IGHV unmutated. Study-wide results and caveats: Rare overall, public clonotypes shrank or held steady under therapy. Clonality grew at ibrutinib response; at progression, it decreased back toward baseline.

About this clone: Its antigen is undetermined.

This CDR3 comprises 16 residues. Trimming stripped 0 bases from V and 10 bases from J, with 19 bases between. The germline CDR1 and CDR2 sequences are MNHEY and SVGAGI. Data came from immunoSEQ multiplex PCR; TCRdb stores just in-frame clones and leaves some out. Counted here are roughly 220,000 clones, roughly 79% occurring once; the ten biggest clones make up 11%. The sample here was PBMCs, taken after 12 months of ibrutinib treatment. This chain links TRBV6-5 with TRBJ2-1; D possibly corresponds to TRBD1 (5 bases). The sequence was collected from a human donor with chronic lymphocytic leukemia. Here the CDR3 reads CASSYSTEPTRIEQFF. Here the CDR3 DNA reads TGTGCCAGCAGTTACTCGACAGAGCCCACAAGAATCGAGCAGTTCTTC.